This TCR beta chain comes out of a study of blood T cell repertoires in COVID-19 (dated by TCRdb to 2020 to 2021). For the wider study: Collaborator samples came from the United States, Italy and Spain and covered acute and convalescent phases of COVID-19. Deeply sampled blood TCRbeta repertoires from subjects exposed to, actively infected with, or recovered from COVID-19 were included in the dataset. A freely available public database, intended as a resource for researchers studying the immune response to SARS-CoV-2, is where the repertoires were released. HLA class I and class II types, where available, came from metadata supplied by the sample provider rather than from assay-based typing. Samples came from the ongoing ImmuneRACE study (first 160 participants) plus 1,254 subjects from 6 global collaborators. Sample metadata almost always included a de-identified subject ID, COVID-19 status, age in years and sex. The material from the prospective study consisted of cDNA or gDNA derived from T cells, B-cell-depleted T cells, or PBMCs.

Enrolling through a virtual design, the prospective study's participants ranged in age from roughly 18 to 100 years and lived across 20 to 25 United States geographic areas. In the prospective study, participants were assigned to cohorts based on the clinical history participants reported in a screening survey and a study questionnaire. ImmuneRACE Cohort 3 recovered participants were defined by two consecutive negative NP/OP PCR tests, healthcare professional clearance, or symptom resolution. In the prospective study, whole blood, serum and a nasopharyngeal or oropharyngeal swab were collected from each participant by mobile phlebotomists. Over an approximately two-month period, participants in the prospective study had the option of providing additional blood draws and questionnaires. Prospective study blood samples were shipped either frozen or at room temperature before DNA extraction. The CDR3 goes from the cysteine to the phenylalanine over 15 residues. Solely the CDR3 DNA is kept, with 45 bases framed from the first base. V lost 4 bases and J lost 2 bases, and the count of bases not matched to a germline gene is 4. Reading the germline V gene gives CDR1 SGHVS and CDR2 FNYEAQ.

Regarding this clone: Its antigen is not yet known. No qualities accompany the bases; no much larger clone lies one base away.

The immunoSEQ Assay, a bias-controlled multiplex PCR, was used to amplify TCRbeta CDR3 regions from genomic DNA. Under the source paper's analysis protocol: The number of nucleated cells in each sample was estimated by amplification of reference gene primers within the assay. Sequence reads were collapsed and filtered to measure the absolute abundance of every unique TCRbeta CDR3 rearrangement. For each sample, productive Simpson clonality was calculated as the square root of Simpson's diversity index across productive rearrangements. Held by TCRdb, this immuneACCESS table contains in-frame sequences only and omits some clones. Under half of the omission traces to an unresolved V gene where checked; the cause of the rest is unknown. V and J calls and clone size come straight from that table; D and trimming were deduced from the DNA. The sample table shows over 200,000 clones, and about 87% are seen once. The ten top clones hold 1.2% of the sample.

General conclusions and limits of the study: The amount of clinical and demographic metadata varied by source and participant and was provided uncurated.

This receptor was taken from a man aged 30 to 45 who had recovered from COVID-19. Rearrangement joined TRBV7-6 to TRBJ2-5; 10 bases in the middle match TRBD1. Sequencing was carried out using PBMCs or T cells enriched from blood (not recorded which). The nucleotide sequence reads TGTGCCAGCAGCTCCGGGACAGGGGTACAAGAGACCCAGTACTTC. It translates as CASSSGTGVQETQYF.